The sequence of this T cell receptor (beta chain) was determined in a study of cytomegalovirus exposure and HLA in healthy donors. Turning to the study itself: The same platform was used for the 100 to 150 validation repertoires and the roughly 680 first-cohort repertoires, a later analysis reported. Study conclusions and caveats: A subsequent analysis found that TCR clusters from the first cohort also tended to co-occur in the 120 or so validation repertoires, with less than 95% of cluster scores above 0. About 180 TCR beta chains were listed as cytomegalovirus-associated.

Libraries were prepared by immunoSEQ multiplex PCR; TCRdb keeps only in-frame clonotypes and omits some of them. This table has around 130,000 clones, 85% to 90% appearing once. Concerning this clone: The antigen is unknown.

The TCR sequence derives from a man aged 25 to 45 in good health and CMV-seronegative. Sample: PBMCs.

The CDR3, as DNA: TGTGCCAGCAGTTTATTGGGGAGTTGGGGCACAGATACGCAGTATTTT. As protein: CASSLLGSWGTDTQYF. The V gene is TRBV27, the J gene TRBJ2-3; a weak D match, TRBD2 (5 bases). In germline, CDR1 is MNHEY, CDR2 SMNVEV (reference sequence). The CDR3 is 16 amino acids. V dropped 1 base and J dropped 1 base, with 12 bases sitting between them.